These T cell receptor beta chains were read from a single sample in a study of blood T cells in healthy people across ages. TCRdb re-called the 5' RACE reads with MiXCR, one entry per CDR3 protein. Of around 1,000,000 distinct CDR3 sequences listed, roughly a quarter are singletons. These data also formed part of another study, on T cells of mothers and their children.

Sequenced sample: blood. These receptors were taken from a girl aged 2 to 9 in good health. Each CDR3 is given with its conserved first and last residue. Fields, in order: CDR3 protein, CDR3 DNA, D gene, clone size, J gene, V gene. D genes are given only for firm matches. Not all rows give a size; the values are once, few, many and, for expanded clones, a class.

CASSFTGTGTYNEQFF | TGTGCCAGCAGTTTTACCGGGACAGGGACCTACAATGAGCAGTTCTTC | TRBD1 | NA | TRBJ2-1 | TRBV28
CASSQVASNQPQHF | TGCGCCAGCAGCCAAGTAGCCTCTAATCAGCCCCAGCATTTT | NA | few | TRBJ1-5 | TRBV4-1
CASGRTDLLGNSPLHF | TGTGCCAGCGGTAGGACGGACCTTCTGGGGAATTCACCCCTCCACTTT | NA | NA | TRBJ1-6 | TRBV25-1
CASRLGQLLYNEQFF | TGCGCCAGCAGGCTCGGACAGCTCCTCTACAATGAGCAGTTCTTC | NA | NA | TRBJ2-1 | TRBV10-2
CASSRDGFEYEQYF | TGTGCCAGCAGCCGGGACGGGTTCGAGTACGAGCAGTACTTC | NA | once | TRBJ2-7 | TRBV28
CASSSTDRSYEQYF | TGTGCCAGCAGTTCGACGGACAGATCCTACGAGCAGTACTTC | NA | few | TRBJ2-7 | TRBV28
CASSPPWNEQFF | TGTGCCAGCAGTCCTCCTTGGAATGAGCAGTTCTTC | NA | few | TRBJ2-1 | TRBV2
CASSQDRGQDSEQYF | TGCGCCAGCAGCCAAGACAGGGGGCAGGATAGCGAGCAGTACTTC | TRBD1 | few | TRBJ2-7 | TRBV4-3
CSARTHYEQYF | TGCAGTGCTAGGACCCATTACGAGCAGTACTTC | NA | NA | TRBJ2-7 | TRBV20-1
CASGLLGVGDEQFF | TGTGCTAGTGGTTTGCTTGGGGTAGGCGATGAGCAGTTCTTC | NA | few | TRBJ2-1 | TRBV12-5
CSARDGVTEAFF | TGCAGTGCTAGAGATGGGGTGACTGAAGCTTTCTTT | NA | few | TRBJ1-1 | TRBV20-1
CASSYTIGRTEAFF | TGTGCCAGCAGTTACACCATTGGACGGACGGAAGCTTTCTTT | NA | few | TRBJ1-1 | TRBV6-2/TRBV6-3
CSATWATDTQYF | TGCAGCGCCACGTGGGCGACAGATACGCAGTATTTT | NA | few | TRBJ2-3 | TRBV29-1
CASSIQGGEQFF | TGTGCCAGCAGTATCCAGGGGGGTGAGCAGTTCTTC | NA | NA | TRBJ2-1 | TRBV12-3/TRBV12-4
CASSFPQTGELFF | TGTGCCAGCAGTTTCCCACAGACCGGGGAGCTGTTTTTT | NA | few | TRBJ2-2 | TRBV28
CSARRDGGYTF | TGCAGTGCCAGAAGGGACGGTGGCTACACCTTC | NA | NA | TRBJ1-2 | TRBV20-1
CASSNPGRPETQYF | TGTGCCAGCAGTAACCCGGGACGCCCGGAGACCCAGTACTTC | NA | few | TRBJ2-5 | TRBV12-3/TRBV12-4
CSVERDRGNEQFF | TGCAGCGTTGAACGGGACAGAGGGAATGAGCAGTTCTTC | TRBD1 | few | TRBJ2-1 | TRBV29-1
CASSLIGLEDGYTF | TGTGCCAGCAGCTTGATCGGCCTGGAGGATGGCTACACCTTC | NA | NA | TRBJ1-2 | TRBV7-9
CASSAIDDEQFF | TGTGCCAGCAGCGCAATCGATGATGAGCAGTTCTTC | NA | NA | TRBJ2-1 | TRBV9
CASSLVGSGEGGTEAFF | TGTGCCAGCAGTTTAGTAGGGAGTGGGGAAGGCGGCACTGAAGCTTTCTTT | NA | NA | TRBJ1-1 | TRBV27
CASSLPLGNEQFF | TGTGCCAGCAGTCTCCCCCTCGGGAATGAGCAGTTCTTC | NA | NA | TRBJ2-1 | TRBV3-1
CASSVVAGDYNEQFF | TGTGCCAGCAGTGTTGTAGCGGGAGACTACAATGAGCAGTTCTTC | TRBD2 | few | TRBJ2-1 | TRBV2
CSVVRLSTLETQYF | TGCAGCGTTGTTCGACTCTCGACTTTGGAGACCCAGTACTTC | NA | few | TRBJ2-5 | TRBV29-1
CASSYGQGWTSPLHF | TGTGCCAGCAGTTACGGTCAGGGTTGGACGTCACCCCTCCACTTT | NA | few | TRBJ1-6 | TRBV6-5
CASSLPPGEQFF | TGTGCCAGCAGCCTCCCACCCGGTGAGCAGTTCTTC | NA | few | TRBJ2-1 | TRBV6-5
CASSDRDRGWQETQYF | TGTGCCAGCAGTGACCGGGACAGGGGATGGCAAGAGACCCAGTACTTC | TRBD1 | NA | TRBJ2-5 | TRBV27
CSVEDLDEQFF | TGCAGCGTTGAAGACTTAGATGAGCAGTTCTTC | NA | NA | TRBJ2-1 | TRBV29-1
CASPKRGVNEQFF | TGTGCCAGCCCAAAGCGGGGGGTCAATGAGCAGTTCTTC | TRBD2 | NA | TRBJ2-1 | TRBV2
CSVLFTENYGYTF | TGCAGTGTCCTTTTTACCGAGAACTATGGCTACACCTTC | NA | few | TRBJ1-2 | TRBV20-1
CSARSAGEGYEQYF | TGCAGCGCTAGATCAGCGGGAGAGGGGTACGAGCAGTACTTC | TRBD2 | NA | TRBJ2-7 | TRBV20-1
CASSEGQAASGANVLTF | TGCGCCAGCAGCGAAGGACAGGCCGCATCTGGGGCCAACGTCCTGACTTTC | TRBD1 | few | TRBJ2-6 | TRBV5-1
CASSFGTGNTEAFF | TGTGCCAGCAGTTTTGGGACGGGGAACACTGAAGCTTTCTTT | NA | many | TRBJ1-1 | TRBV28
CASSLKGLDYEQYF | TGTGCCAGCAGTCTCAAGGGGTTAGACTACGAGCAGTACTTC | NA | NA | TRBJ2-7 | TRBV5-6
CSVGISGDGEQFF | TGCAGCGTTGGGATTTCAGGGGATGGTGAGCAGTTCTTC | NA | NA | TRBJ2-1 | TRBV29-1
CASKGRAGGSETQYF | TGTGCCAGCAAGGGGCGAGCGGGAGGTTCAGAGACCCAGTACTTC | TRBD2 | once | TRBJ2-5 | TRBV2
CASSLRVNYGYTF | TGTGCCAGCAGTTTACGCGTTAACTATGGCTACACCTTC | NA | few | TRBJ1-2 | TRBV12-3/TRBV12-4
CASSLTMGGRETQYF | TGTGCCAGCAGCCTCACGATGGGGGGTAGGGAGACCCAGTACTTC | NA | few | TRBJ2-5 | TRBV27
CASSFRQGAFF | TGTGCCAGCAGTTTTCGACAGGGAGCTTTCTTT | TRBD1 | NA | TRBJ1-1 | TRBV28
CATRPRREGGELFF | TGTGCCACCCGACCCCGCAGGGAGGGCGGGGAGCTGTTTTTT | TRBD2 | few | TRBJ2-2 | TRBV15
CASSLRRGAQETQYF | TGTGCCAGCAGCTTGCGCCGGGGGGCTCAAGAGACCCAGTACTTC | NA | few | TRBJ2-5 | TRBV11-3
CASSLGTTENQPQHF | TGTGCCAGCAGCTTGGGAACTACCGAAAATCAGCCCCAGCATTTT | NA | NA | TRBJ1-5 | TRBV7-9
CSARTGGSGGYTF | TGCAGTGCGAGGACAGGGGGCTCAGGAGGCTACACCTTC | TRBD1 | few | TRBJ1-2 | TRBV20-1
CASIDSNYGYTF | TGTGCCAGCATCGACAGTAACTATGGCTACACCTTC | NA | NA | TRBJ1-2 | TRBV28
CASSPLGYGNNEQFF | TGTGCCAGCAGCCCACTAGGGTACGGGAACAATGAGCAGTTCTTC | NA | NA | TRBJ2-1 | TRBV7-8
CASSHGPSLETQYF | TGTGCCAGCAGTCACGGACCAAGTCTAGAGACCCAGTACTTC | NA | NA | TRBJ2-5 | TRBV28
CASSQVSQGNTDTQYF | TGCGCCAGCAGCCAAGTTAGTCAGGGGAACACAGATACGCAGTATTTT | NA | NA | TRBJ2-3 | TRBV4-3
CACTFTTSTEEEKLFF | TGTGCCTGCACTTTCACGACTTCGACCGAGGAAGAAAAACTGTTTTTT | NA | once | TRBJ1-4 | TRBV28
CSVEGWTSGDYNEQFF | TGCAGCGTTGAGGGGTGGACTAGCGGGGACTACAATGAGCAGTTCTTC | TRBD2 | few | TRBJ2-1 | TRBV29-1
CASSSSVGGWETQYF | TGTGCCAGCAGCAGTTCCGTAGGAGGTTGGGAGACCCAGTACTTC | NA | NA | TRBJ2-5 | TRBV11-2
CSVSLWGGSPEQYF | TGCAGCGTCTCCCTTTGGGGGGGATCGCCCGAGCAGTACTTC | TRBD2 | NA | TRBJ2-7 | TRBV29-1
CAVRGSEAFF | TGTGCGGTAAGGGGCAGTGAAGCTTTCTTT | NA | NA | TRBJ1-1 | TRBV7-9
CASSPRVYFDTQYF | TGTGCCAGCAGCCCCAGGGTATACTTTGATACGCAGTATTTT | NA | NA | TRBJ2-3 | TRBV7-2
CASSLDRTGELGYTF | TGTGCCAGCAGCTTAGATAGGACAGGAGAGCTTGGCTACACCTTC | TRBD1 | few | TRBJ1-2 | TRBV7-8
CASSLDGLAVYEQYF | TGTGCCAGCAGTTTAGATGGACTAGCGGTCTACGAGCAGTACTTC | TRBD2 | few | TRBJ2-7 | TRBV28